These 15 T cell receptor beta chains originate from one sample sequenced in a study of T-cell reconstitution after alpha-beta-depleted transplantation in children. Unique molecular identifiers were incorporated when the TCRbeta library was constructed. TCRdb re-called the PCR reads through MiXCR, storing one row per CDR3 protein. This table has about 510,000 distinct CDR3 sequences, approximately 10% appearing once. The sample here was PBMCs, mostly from graft donor cells, taken 180 days after TCRalphabeta/CD19-depleted stem cell transplant. The receptors derive from a female patient aged 2-9 years who had a stem cell transplant for aplastic anemia, so the T cells may come from the graft donor.

This clonotype was recorded a few times. The chain couples TRBV29-1 to TRBJ1-4; D might be TRBD1 (5 bases). Germline V gene sequence: CDR1 SQVTM, CDR2 ANQGSEA. The CDR3 is 13 amino acids. The ends were cut back, 3 bases at V and 8 bases at J, with 13 bases in the middle. CDR3 in DNA: TGCAGCGTTGAGGTCGGGGGAAGGGAAAAACTGTTTTTT. Its protein is CSVEVGGREKLFF. The entire variable domain, with the rest obtained from reference TRBV29-1 and TRBJ1-4, is as follows: SAVISQKPSRDICQRGTSLTIQCQVDSQVTMMFWYRQQPGQSLTLIATANQGSEATYESGFVIDKFPISRPNLTFSTLTVSNMSPEDSSIYLCSVEVGGREKLFFGSGTQLSVL.

The CDR3: CASSHIGQGSGETQYF. The CDR3 DNA follows: TGTGCCAGCAGCCATATTGGACAGGGGAGCGGGGAGACCCAGTACTTC. The chain employs TRBV7-8 and TRBJ2-5, with 9 positions matching TRBD1. This CDR3 comprises 16 residues. Unmatched junction bases numbered 12, after V lost 5 bases and J lost 5 bases. The V gene's germline CDR1 is SGHVS and CDR2 FQNEAQ.

This chain links TRBV30 with TRBJ2-1; tentative D call: TRBD2 (6 bases). Germline CDR1 GTSNPN, CDR2 SVGIG (reference sequence). V lost 8 bases and J lost 3, with 14 bases in between. CDR3 length: 13 amino acids. The CDR3 loop is CARDSDYYNEQFF. The CDR3 DNA reads as TGTGCCCGAGATTCGGACTACTACAATGAGCAGTTCTTC.

The chain uses TRBV25-1 and TRBJ2-1; TRBD2 aligns across 7 bases. The CDR3 extends over 18 amino acids. J lost 2 bases, V lost 3 bases, and 13 bases had no gene match. CDR1 and CDR2 from the germline V gene are MGHDK and SYGVNS. CDR3 in DNA: TGTGCCAGCAGTGAGCCAGCGGGGACCCCTAAGGCCTACAATGAGCAGTTCTTC. Amino acids: CASSEPAGTPKAYNEQFF. Filled out from reference TRBV25-1 and TRBJ2-1, the complete variable domain reads EADIYQTPRYLVIGTGKKITLECSQTMGHDKMYWYQQDPGMELHLIHYSYGVNSTEKGDLSSESTVSRIRTEHFPLTLESARPSHTSQYLCASSEPAGTPKAYNEQFFGPGTRLTVL.

The chain links TRBV5-1 to TRBJ2-7; D is perhaps TRBD2 (6 bases). The CDR3 has 16 residues. Trimming pared 4 bases from V and 1 base from J, leaving 18 bases between. The germline gives CDR1 SGHRS, CDR2 YFSETQ. The CDR3 bases are TGCGCCAGCAGCCCATGGACGGCTAGCGCTTCCTACGAGCAGTACTTC. Translated: CASSPWTASASYEQYF.

This clonotype was observed a few times. The chain combines TRBV7-9 with TRBJ1-1, with D tentatively TRBD1 (6 bases). V lost 6 bases to trimming and J lost 8 bases, with 10 bases between them. The CDR3 is 11 residues long. In germline, CDR1 is SEHNR, CDR2 FQNEAQ (reference sequence). CDR3 loop: CASSQDREAFF. CDR3 coding DNA: TGTGCCAGCAGTCAGGACAGAGAAGCTTTCTTT.

V gene TRBV5-1 combines with J gene TRBJ2-3; tentatively, D is TRBD2 (6 bases). CDR1 SGHRS and CDR2 YFSETQ come from the germline V gene. The CDR3 sequence is 14 residues long. V was shortened by 0 bases and J by 4 bases, with 9 bases between the two germline ends. CDR3 in DNA: TGCGCCAGCAGCTTGGTGACGGGGGCAGATACGCAGTATTTT. Amino acid sequence: CASSLVTGADTQYF.

The gene calls are TRBV15 and TRBJ1-4; D unclear. The V and J ends lost 2 bases and 0 bases respectively, with 13 bases between them. This CDR3 contains 17 residues. Germline CDR1 is LNHNV and CDR2 is YYDKDF (reference sequence). The CDR3 region is CATSRTWTVSTNEKLFF. CDR3 nucleotide sequence: TGTGCCACCAGCAGAACCTGGACCGTTTCAACTAATGAAAAACTGTTTTTT.

There are many counts of this clonotype. This chain joins TRBV29-1 and TRBJ2-2, with D perhaps matching TRBD2 (5 bases). CDR3 length: 11 amino acids. Germline CDR1 is SQVTM and CDR2 is ANQGSEA. Trimming took off 6 bases at V and 4 bases at J, with 6 bases between the two ends. CDR3 sequence reads: CSVGSTGELFF. DNA for the CDR3: TGCAGCGTGGGGAGCACCGGGGAGCTGTTTTTT.

The rearrangement uses TRBV14 and TRBJ2-2, with no clear D. The V end lost 4 bases, the J end lost 1 base, and 4 bases lay between the germline ends. Germline V CDR1 and CDR2: SGHDN, FVKESK. The CDR3 runs 13 residues. The chain's CDR3 is CASSPKNTGELFF. As DNA, the CDR3 is TGTGCCAGCAGCCCTAAGAACACCGGGGAGCTGTTTTTT. The whole variable domain, remainder taken from reference TRBV14 and TRBJ2-2, is EAGVTQFPSHSVIEKGQTVTLRCDPISGHDNLYWYRRVMGKEIKFLLHFVKESKQDESGMPNNRFLAERTGGTYSTLKVQPAELEDSGVYFCASSPKNTGELFFGEGSRLTVL.

This clonotype appeared many times. The CDR3 coding sequence is TGTGCCAGCACGAGGGCGGGAGCAGTTACCGAGCAGTACGTC. It specifies CASTRAGAVTEQYV. The chain links TRBV6-2 or TRBV6-3 to TRBJ2-7; 7 bases match TRBD2. The CDR3 extends over 14 amino acids. Germline V gives CDR1 MNHEY, CDR2 SVGEGT. Losses at the gene ends were 7 bases for V and 6 bases for J; bases not matched to a gene: 12.

The rearrangement links TRBV6-1 to TRBJ2-1, with D possibly being TRBD2 (6 bases). V was shortened by 6 bases and J by 0 bases, with 18 bases between the two germline ends. CDR3 size: 17 residues. Germline V gives CDR1 MNHNS, CDR2 SASEGT. CDR3 sequence reads: CASSPTGTYISYNEQFF. In DNA, the CDR3 is TGTGCCAGCAGCCCTACCGGGACTTATATCTCCTACAATGAGCAGTTCTTC.

This clonotype appeared a few times. This chain joins TRBV27 and TRBJ2-4, with D perhaps matching TRBD2 (6 bases). CDR1 is MNHEY and CDR2 is SMNVEV in the germline V gene (reference sequence). This CDR3 contains 14 residues. V was trimmed by 6 bases and J by 6 bases, leaving 15 bases between them. For the CDR3, the DNA is TGTGCCAGCAGCGGCGGGATCGTCGGAAACATTCAGTACTTC. Translating it yields CASSGGIVGNIQYF.

The rearrangement joins TRBV3-1 to TRBJ1-1; no reliable D call. The CDR3 is made up of 12 amino acids. Germline V CDR1 and CDR2: LGHDT, YNNKEL (reference sequence). V was clipped by 7 bases and J by 2 bases, with 8 bases between them. CDR3 nucleotide sequence: TGTGCCAGCACAGGAGGTAACACTGAAGCTTTCTTT. It specifies CASTGGNTEAFF.

At least ten counts were recorded for this clonotype. CDR3 sequence: CASRASGNSNEQFF. CDR3 bases: TGCGCCAGCAGGGCTAGCGGAAATTCCAATGAGCAGTTCTTC. This chain links TRBV5-1 with TRBJ2-1, with TRBD2 matching 7 bases. V was pared by 5 bases and J by 6 bases, with 8 bases of the junction left unmatched. The CDR3 loop spans 14 amino acids. Germline V gene sequence: CDR1 SGHRS, CDR2 YFSETQ.